This T cell receptor beta chain was retrieved from a study of OX40 agonist ivuxolimab in advanced cancers. Turning to the overall study: Ivuxolimab was a fully human IgG2 agonistic monoclonal antibody targeting the costimulatory receptor OX40 (CD134). Intravenous ivuxolimab was administered to patients every 2 weeks at six dose levels: 0.01, 0.1, 0.3, 1.5, 3 and 10 mg/kg. Of the approximately 53 patients in dose escalation, 19 had hepatocellular carcinoma, some 15 had melanoma, 9 had renal cell carcinoma and 9 had head and neck cancer. In the dose-escalation cohort, around four fifths of patients were male, and the mean age was 60 years with a range of roughly 23 to 79. Patients were allowed to have had prior anti-PD-1, anti-PD-L1 or anti-CTLA-4 therapy, and around 43% of the dose-escalation patients had been treated with checkpoint inhibitors. Partial responses were achieved by three dose-escalation patients, of whom one had hepatocellular carcinoma and two had cutaneous melanoma. Peripheral TCRbeta sequencing aimed to test whether ivuxolimab altered TCR sequence diversity and caused clonal T-cell expansion. The paper covers the monotherapy dose-escalation part of the phase I ivuxolimab trial, which included N ≈ 50 patients. Study-level results and caveats: After ivuxolimab, CD8+ T cells had more expanded clones than CD4+ T cells on average. Partial responders in the 0.1-3.0 mg/kg groups had among the lowest normalized peripheral clonal expansion, especially among CD8+ T cells. At doses of 0.1 to 3.0 mg/kg, clonal expansion of both CD4+ and CD8+ T cells in blood was seen between baseline and week 6. Antigen specificity was not determined for the clonally expanded peripheral T cells. Low levels of normalized T-cell clonal expansion were also seen in some nonresponding patients.

Concerning this clone itself: Its antigen has not been determined. There are no base qualities to consult, and no much larger clone falls within one base.

Patients with autoimmune disease history or receiving systemic immunosuppression were excluded from the trial. In every dose cohort, peripheral blood was drawn for TCR sequencing at baseline, cycle 4 day 1, and cycle 7 day 1. The samples were taken from a phase I, first-in-human, multicenter, open-label dose-escalation trial of ivuxolimab. Adults with locally advanced or metastatic melanoma, renal cell carcinoma, hepatocellular carcinoma or head and neck squamous cell carcinoma were enrolled in the trial. Before TCR sequencing, CD4+ and CD8+ T cells were separately sorted from peripheral blood. For sequencing of the TCRbeta CDR3 region, genomic DNA was extracted from the sorted cells. The immunoSEQ Assay was used to sequence the TCRbeta CDR3 regions. Imported from immuneACCESS, the table was reduced by TCRdb to in-frame sequences with V and J called. These copies leave out some clones; in studies compared against another copy, an unresolved V gene accounts for under half, and the cause of the remainder is not known. Within this sample are 60,000 to 85,000 clones, with approximately 83% of them counted one time only. Almost 1.5% of the sample is in the top ten clones.

CDR1 and CDR2 were assigned from the germline V gene as SGHVS and FQNEAQ. There are 15 amino acids in the CDR3, from cysteine to phenylalanine inclusive. The only DNA kept is the CDR3, 45 bases in frame from the first base. V is cut by 1 base and J by 4 bases, and the space between the germline ends is 13 bases. Sample: CD4+ or CD8+ T cells sorted from blood, taken in a trial of the OX40 agonist ivuxolimab. This TCR derives from an adult with an advanced solid tumor such as melanoma, head and neck, liver or kidney cancer. The rearrangement combines TRBV7-8 with TRBJ1-2; a tentative D match to TRBD1 spans 5 bases. The CDR3 region reads CASSLERQSFYGYTF. The DNA reads TGTGCCAGCAGCTTAGAGCGACAGTCCTTCTATGGCTACACCTTC.